The next 2 T cell receptor beta chains were all read from a single sample in a study of cytomegalovirus exposure and HLA in healthy donors. Method: immunoSEQ multiplex PCR; TCRdb's copy keeps in-frame clones and lacks some. The sample consists of 170,000 or so clones, 80% to 85% of them appearing once. The sequenced sample was PBMCs. These receptors originate from a woman aged 18 to 35 in good health and CMV-seropositive.

The chain combines TRBV25-1 with TRBJ1-1; D is perhaps TRBD1 (6 bases). Per the germline V gene, CDR1 is MGHDK and CDR2 is SYGVNS. Deletions cut 4 bases from V and 4 bases from J, with 7 bases between. This CDR3 region has 12 residues. The CDR3 DNA is TGTGCCAGCAGTGCACAGGGCACTGAAGCTTTCTTT. This translates into CASSAQGTEAFF.

This chain joins TRBV2 and TRBJ1-4, with a tentative D call TRBD1 (6 bases). The CDR3 has 15 amino acids. V was shortened by 7 bases and J by 3 bases, with 15 bases between the two germline ends. The germline gives CDR1 SNHLY, CDR2 FYNNEI. The CDR3 sequence is CASTALGTSNEKLFF. Written as DNA, the CDR3 is TGTGCCAGCACTGCCTTAGGGACATCTAATGAAAAACTGTTTTTT.